These 15 T cell receptor beta chains were all obtained from the same sample, sequenced in a study of shared T cell receptors in the human thymus. The table came from immunoSEQ multiplex PCR; TCRdb's copy has only in-frame clones and leaves some out. The table lists 540,000 or so clones, approximately 80% of them singletons. These data are also associated with another study on human thymus T cells.

The sample taken for sequencing was thymocytes. The receptors derive from a boy less than two years old with a congenital heart defect.

The chain carries TRBV27 and TRBJ1-3, with TRBD1 as a possible D gene (5 bases). The CDR3 consists of 14 residues. V was trimmed by 5 bases and J by 1 base, leaving 9 bases between them. Germline values: CDR1 MNHEY, CDR2 SMNVEV (reference sequence). CDR3 amino acids: CASSPRTSGNTIYF. As DNA, the CDR3 is TGTGCCAGCAGTCCAAGGACATCTGGAAACACCATATATTTT.

The chain employs TRBV28 and TRBJ2-2; 10 nucleotides align to TRBD2. After removal of 3 bases from V and 1 base from J, the junction contained 5 bases not matched to a gene. Germline V lookup: CDR1 MDHEN, CDR2 SYDVKM. This CDR3 comprises 17 residues. The CDR3 region has the DNA TGTGCCAGCAGTTTTTGGGTAGCGGGAGGGAACACCGGGGAGCTGTTTTTT. Protein product: CASSFWVAGGNTGELFF.

A note on this clone: The same CDR3 is also encoded by other DNA sequences in this sample. The chain carries TRBV28 and TRBJ2-5; no clear D gene. CDR1 and CDR2 (germline): MDHEN, SYDVKM. The CDR3 has 12 residues. Between the trimmed V and J ends, which lost 5 bases and 0 bases, there was a span of 4 bases. In DNA form, the CDR3 reads TGTGCCAGCAGTCCTTACCAAGAGACCCAGTACTTC. It is translated as CASSPYQETQYF.

The V gene is TRBV6-5, the J gene TRBJ1-2; a weak D match, TRBD1 (5 bases). This CDR3 region has 15 residues. Germline V CDR1 and CDR2: MNHEY, SVGAGI. The V gene lost 7 bases and the J gene lost 2 bases, with 17 bases spanning the gap. The CDR3 region has the DNA TGTGCCAGCACCCGGGCGGGGGTCAGGAACTATGGCTACACCTTC. Amino acid sequence: CASTRAGVRNYGYTF.

The V call is TRBV7-4, the J call TRBJ2-3, with D possibly being TRBD2 (6 bases). CDR3 size: 18 residues. Germline V gene sequence: CDR1 SGHVT, CDR2 SQSDAQ. Trimming removed 7 bases from V and 5 bases from J, with 28 bases in between. CDR3 in DNA: TGTGCCAGCATCCGCCCGGGAAGCGGGTTTACAAAGGTAGATACGCAGTATTTT. It yields the protein CASIRPGSGFTKVDTQYF.

This clone was counted once. V is TRBV4-2 and J is TRBJ2-7, with TRBD2 identical over 11 bases. In germline, CDR1 is LGHNA, CDR2 YNFKEQ. V trimming: 0 bases; J trimming: 3 bases; junction bases outside the gene matches: 13. There are 19 residues in the CDR3. The CDR3 protein is CASSQDRGTSGSTGYEQYF. The CDR3 coding sequence is TGTGCCAGCAGCCAAGATAGAGGGACTAGCGGTTCTACGGGCTACGAGCAGTACTTC.

The V gene is TRBV27, the J gene TRBJ1-1; 9 positions agree with TRBD1. The CDR3 spans 16 residues. Per germline, CDR1 MNHEY and CDR2 SMNVEV (reference sequence). The junction had 8 bases not matched to a gene; V was cut back by 5 bases and J by 1 base. As DNA, the CDR3 is TGTGCCAGCAGTCCCCAGCCGGGACAGGGGAACACTGAAGCTTTCTTT. Translating gives CASSPQPGQGNTEAFF.

The chain carries TRBV11-1 and TRBJ2-7; unclear D gene. This CDR3 region has 15 residues. Deletions cut 7 bases from V and 0 bases from J, with 16 bases between. The germline V gene has CDR1 SGHAT and CDR2 FQDESV (reference sequence). CDR3 in DNA: TGTGCCAGCACCCCCCTCGCCAGATCCTCCTACGAGCAGTACTTC. It specifies CASTPLARSSYEQYF.

This chain links TRBV4-3 with TRBJ2-7; TRBD2 might be the D (6 bases). The CDR3 loop spans 18 amino acids. The V gene lost 0 bases and the J gene lost 2 bases, with 20 bases spanning the gap. Looked up from germline, CDR1 is LGHNA and CDR2 is YSLEER. CDR3 DNA: TGCGCCAGCAGCCAAGATGTGATTGGGGTAGCGGATGCCTACGAGCAGTACTTC. Protein sequence: CASSQDVIGVADAYEQYF.

The J gene is TRBJ2-2, the V gene TRBV5-1; maybe TRBD2 (5 bases). This CDR3 comprises 16 residues. V dropped 4 bases and J dropped 6 bases, with 19 bases sitting between them. Germline V gene lookup returns CDR1 SGHRS and CDR2 YFSETQ. CDR3 coding DNA: TGCGCCAGCAGCCCCACTAGGACGGGGAATCCCGGGGAGCTGTTTTTT. It translates to CASSPTRTGNPGELFF.

CDR3 sequence: CASSLAQTAYEQYF. The CDR3 region has the DNA TGTGCCAGCAGCTTAGCGCAAACTGCCTACGAGCAGTACTTC. The rearrangement uses TRBV7-2 and TRBJ2-7; D ambiguous. The germline V gene encodes CDR1 SGHTA and CDR2 FQGNSA. Trimming removed 0 bases from V and 2 bases from J, with 8 bases in between. This CDR3 contains 14 residues. The whole variable domain, remainder taken from reference TRBV7-2 and TRBJ2-7, is GAGVSQSPSNKVTEKGKDVELRCDPISGHTALYWYRQSLGQGLEFLIYFQGNSAPDKSGLPSDRFSAERTGGSVSTLTIQRTQQEDSAVYLCASSLAQTAYEQYFGPGTRLTVT.

V gene TRBV28 combines with J gene TRBJ1-5; 8 nucleotides match TRBD1. The CDR3 covers 19 residues. Germline CDR1 MDHEN, CDR2 SYDVKM. The J segment lost 2 bases and the V segment lost 6 bases, leaving 18 bases of the junction unmatched. CDR3 region: CASSHLSVGQVPGNQPQHF. As DNA, the CDR3 is TGTGCCAGCAGCCACCTATCGGTGGGACAGGTTCCCGGCAATCAGCCCCAGCATTTT.

The genes are TRBV7-8 and TRBJ2-3, with D maybe TRBD2 (5 bases). This CDR3 has 16 residues. V was trimmed by 1 base and J by 2 bases, leaving 13 bases between them. Germline CDR1 SGHVS, CDR2 FQNEAQ. The CDR3 here is CASSLGPRAYTDTQYF. CDR3 sequence (DNA): TGTGCCAGCAGCTTAGGTCCGAGGGCCTACACAGATACGCAGTATTTT.

This clone was seen a handful of times. This chain uses TRBV2 with TRBJ2-1; TRBD2 matches at 15 bases. The germline gives CDR1 SNHLY, CDR2 FYNNEI. The CDR3 contains 17 residues. V gave up 6 bases and J gave up 0 bases; unmatched junction bases: 3. CDR3 amino acids: CASSGTSGRTSYNEQFF. CDR3 bases: TGTGCCAGCAGCGGGACTAGCGGGAGGACCTCCTACAATGAGCAGTTCTTC.

This chain uses TRBV11-3 with TRBJ2-1; 8 nucleotides align to TRBD2. The CDR3 sequence is 15 residues long. Trimming removed 0 bases from V and 7 bases from J; junction bases left unmatched: 5. Germline CDR1 reads SGHNT; CDR2 reads YENEEA. CDR3 DNA: TGTGCCAGCAGCTTAGACGGGAGGGCCGTGAATGAGCAGTTCTTC. Residues: CASSLDGRAVNEQFF.